Shown below are 16 T cell receptor beta chains from a single sample sequenced in a study of blood T cell repertoires in COVID-19. The method was immunoSEQ multiplex PCR; TCRdb's version includes in-frame clones alone and lacks a portion of them. The profile shows tens of thousands of clones, approximately 85% of them singletons. The sample was peripheral blood. The receptors come from a man of 80 years or more with active COVID-19.

This chain uses TRBV2 with TRBJ1-5; 8 positions agree with TRBD1. Unmatched junction bases numbered 7, after V lost 4 bases and J lost 5 bases. This CDR3 contains 15 residues. The germline CDR1 and CDR2 sequences are SNHLY and FYNNEI. The CDR3 region has the DNA TGTGCCAGCAGTGGCGAGGACAGGGTGTATCAGCCCCAGCATTTT. Protein product: CASSGEDRVYQPQHF.

The chain joins TRBV14 to TRBJ2-1, with 7 bases identical to TRBD2. CDR1 is SGHDN and CDR2 is FVKESK in the germline V gene. The trim removed 2 bases at V and 2 bases at J, leaving 6 bases unmatched. The CDR3 consists of 16 residues. Here the CDR3 reads CASSQPLTSAYNEQFF. Here the CDR3 DNA reads TGTGCCAGCAGCCAACCACTTACTAGCGCCTACAATGAGCAGTTCTTC.

V gene TRBV4-1 combines with J gene TRBJ2-3, with 7 nucleotides matching TRBD2. Looked up from germline, CDR1 is MGHRA and CDR2 is YSYEKL. V lost 0 bases, J lost 1 base, and 10 bases stayed unmatched. The CDR3 extends over 18 amino acids. The CDR3 is CASSQDSLGGGRTDTQYF. DNA of the CDR3: TGCGCCAGCAGCCAAGATTCTTTGGGGGGGGGACGCACAGATACGCAGTATTTT.

Concerning this clone itself: The sample has other DNA sequences that encode this CDR3 too. The V call is TRBV6-5, the J call TRBJ1-2; 11 bases agree with TRBD1. The CDR3 covers 15 residues. The V and J ends lost 4 bases and 4 bases, in that order; junction bases with no gene match: 5. CDR1 is MNHEY and CDR2 is SVGAGI in the germline V gene. CDR3 sequence (DNA): TGTGCCAGCAGTTCCAAGGACAGGGGGCTCTATGGCTACACCTTC. This gives the protein CASSSKDRGLYGYTF.

The chain has TRBV5-1 and TRBJ2-7, with a possible D match to TRBD1 (5 bases). The CDR3 length is 13 residues. CDR1 SGHRS and CDR2 YFSETQ come from the germline V gene. The germline V and J ends were trimmed by 2 bases and 5 bases, with 11 bases remaining between them. The CDR3 spells CASSFSGWDEQYF. The CDR3 region has the DNA TGCGCCAGCAGCTTTTCAGGGTGGGACGAGCAGTACTTC.

The chain joins TRBV6-2 or TRBV6-3 to TRBJ1-1; the D is unclear. The V and J ends lost 6 bases and 4 bases respectively, with 15 bases between them. This CDR3 spans 14 amino acids. The V gene's germline CDR1 is MNHEY and CDR2 SVGEGT. CDR3 DNA: TGTGCCAGCAGCCTCACCACAGACGGCACTGAAGCTTTCTTT. This translates into CASSLTTDGTEAFF.

The chain couples TRBV3-1 (or the pseudogene TRBV3-2) to TRBJ2-3; possible D gene TRBD2, 7 bases. CDR1 and CDR2 from the germline V gene are LGHDT and YNNKEL (reference sequence). V lost 1 base to trimming and J lost 2 bases, with 13 bases between them. The CDR3 has 16 amino acids. As DNA, the CDR3 is TGTGCCAGCAGCCAAGGCTCCGGGGGGCCCACAGATACGCAGTATTTT. Amino acids: CASSQGSGGPTDTQYF.

The chain couples TRBV10-3 to TRBJ1-1; the match to TRBD1 covers 7 bases. The ends lost 6 bases at V and 1 base at J; junction bases unmatched: 2. The CDR3 contains 13 residues. CDR1 is ENHRY and CDR2 is SYGVKD in the germline V gene. The CDR3 spells CAIRRDRNTEAFF. The CDR3 nucleotides read TGTGCCATCAGGCGGGACAGGAACACTGAAGCTTTCTTT.

The chain combines TRBV3-1 (or the pseudogene TRBV3-2) with TRBJ1-1; D unclear. This CDR3 region has 13 residues. With 4 bases removed from V and 3 bases from J, the gap between germline ends came to 9 bases. The V gene's germline CDR1 is LGHDT and CDR2 YNNKEL (reference sequence). The chain's CDR3 is CASSLSPHTEAFF. In nucleotides, the CDR3 is TGTGCCAGCAGCCTTTCTCCCCACACTGAAGCTTTCTTT.

The chain employs TRBV7-9 and TRBJ1-5, with D possibly TRBD1 on 6 matching bases. V shed 5 bases and J shed 7 bases, with 15 bases lying between them. Germline V gene data show CDR1 as SEHNR and CDR2 as FQNEAQ (reference sequence). CDR3 length: 14 amino acids. The CDR3 loop reads CASSPMTGSQPQHF. The DNA for the CDR3 is TGTGCCAGCAGCCCCATGACAGGCTCACAGCCCCAGCATTTT.

The V and J genes are TRBV29-1 and TRBJ2-1; TRBD1 might be the D (6 bases). With 4 bases removed from V and 12 bases from J, the gap between germline ends came to 19 bases. The CDR3 is 13 residues long. The germline V gene encodes CDR1 SQVTM and CDR2 ANQGSEA. CDR3 nucleotides: TGCAGCGTTGGAGCAGGGGCCCCAAGTGGGCAGTTCTTC. It yields the protein CSVGAGAPSGQFF.

The chain employs TRBV6-5 and TRBJ1-2; maybe TRBD1 (5 bases). V was shortened by 10 bases and J by 7 bases, with 16 bases between the two germline ends. This CDR3 comprises 12 residues. Germline CDR1 MNHEY, CDR2 SVGAGI. CDR3 in amino acids: CAINDGGGGYTF. CDR3 DNA sequence: TGTGCCATCAACGACGGGGGAGGTGGCTACACCTTC.

This sequence joins TRBV19 and TRBJ2-5, with TRBD1 matching over 9 bases. Germline values: CDR1 LNHDA, CDR2 SQIVND (reference sequence). CDR3 size: 14 residues. The V segment lost 5 bases and the J segment 5 bases; nucleotides outside the gene matches: 6. This CDR3 reads CASSGTGIRETQYF. In nucleotides, the CDR3 is TGTGCCAGTAGTGGGACAGGGATAAGGGAGACCCAGTACTTC.

The V gene is TRBV6-5, the J gene TRBJ2-1; D unclear. This CDR3 region has 12 residues. Looked up from germline, CDR1 is MNHEY and CDR2 is SVGAGI. V was pared by 8 bases and J by 7 bases, with 12 bases between. CDR3 sequence: CASWALQNEQFF. CDR3 nucleotides: TGTGCCAGCTGGGCGCTACAGAATGAGCAGTTCTTC.

The chain joins TRBV2 to TRBJ2-2; unclear D gene. V gave up 2 bases and J gave up 4 bases, with 5 bases separating them. This CDR3 has 13 amino acids. Germline V lookup: CDR1 SNHLY, CDR2 FYNNEI. This CDR3 is CASSESGTGELFF. As DNA, the CDR3 is TGTGCCAGCAGTGAATCCGGCACCGGGGAGCTGTTTTTT.

This clone was counted between two and nine times. The chain has TRBV29-1 and TRBJ1-2, with a possible D match to TRBD1 (5 bases). The CDR3 is made up of 13 amino acids. The germline V gene has CDR1 SQVTM and CDR2 ANQGSEA. The CDR3 nucleotides read TGCAGTGCTGGGGGGGGAGAGGGCTATGGCTACACCTTC. Translation gives CSAGGGEGYGYTF.